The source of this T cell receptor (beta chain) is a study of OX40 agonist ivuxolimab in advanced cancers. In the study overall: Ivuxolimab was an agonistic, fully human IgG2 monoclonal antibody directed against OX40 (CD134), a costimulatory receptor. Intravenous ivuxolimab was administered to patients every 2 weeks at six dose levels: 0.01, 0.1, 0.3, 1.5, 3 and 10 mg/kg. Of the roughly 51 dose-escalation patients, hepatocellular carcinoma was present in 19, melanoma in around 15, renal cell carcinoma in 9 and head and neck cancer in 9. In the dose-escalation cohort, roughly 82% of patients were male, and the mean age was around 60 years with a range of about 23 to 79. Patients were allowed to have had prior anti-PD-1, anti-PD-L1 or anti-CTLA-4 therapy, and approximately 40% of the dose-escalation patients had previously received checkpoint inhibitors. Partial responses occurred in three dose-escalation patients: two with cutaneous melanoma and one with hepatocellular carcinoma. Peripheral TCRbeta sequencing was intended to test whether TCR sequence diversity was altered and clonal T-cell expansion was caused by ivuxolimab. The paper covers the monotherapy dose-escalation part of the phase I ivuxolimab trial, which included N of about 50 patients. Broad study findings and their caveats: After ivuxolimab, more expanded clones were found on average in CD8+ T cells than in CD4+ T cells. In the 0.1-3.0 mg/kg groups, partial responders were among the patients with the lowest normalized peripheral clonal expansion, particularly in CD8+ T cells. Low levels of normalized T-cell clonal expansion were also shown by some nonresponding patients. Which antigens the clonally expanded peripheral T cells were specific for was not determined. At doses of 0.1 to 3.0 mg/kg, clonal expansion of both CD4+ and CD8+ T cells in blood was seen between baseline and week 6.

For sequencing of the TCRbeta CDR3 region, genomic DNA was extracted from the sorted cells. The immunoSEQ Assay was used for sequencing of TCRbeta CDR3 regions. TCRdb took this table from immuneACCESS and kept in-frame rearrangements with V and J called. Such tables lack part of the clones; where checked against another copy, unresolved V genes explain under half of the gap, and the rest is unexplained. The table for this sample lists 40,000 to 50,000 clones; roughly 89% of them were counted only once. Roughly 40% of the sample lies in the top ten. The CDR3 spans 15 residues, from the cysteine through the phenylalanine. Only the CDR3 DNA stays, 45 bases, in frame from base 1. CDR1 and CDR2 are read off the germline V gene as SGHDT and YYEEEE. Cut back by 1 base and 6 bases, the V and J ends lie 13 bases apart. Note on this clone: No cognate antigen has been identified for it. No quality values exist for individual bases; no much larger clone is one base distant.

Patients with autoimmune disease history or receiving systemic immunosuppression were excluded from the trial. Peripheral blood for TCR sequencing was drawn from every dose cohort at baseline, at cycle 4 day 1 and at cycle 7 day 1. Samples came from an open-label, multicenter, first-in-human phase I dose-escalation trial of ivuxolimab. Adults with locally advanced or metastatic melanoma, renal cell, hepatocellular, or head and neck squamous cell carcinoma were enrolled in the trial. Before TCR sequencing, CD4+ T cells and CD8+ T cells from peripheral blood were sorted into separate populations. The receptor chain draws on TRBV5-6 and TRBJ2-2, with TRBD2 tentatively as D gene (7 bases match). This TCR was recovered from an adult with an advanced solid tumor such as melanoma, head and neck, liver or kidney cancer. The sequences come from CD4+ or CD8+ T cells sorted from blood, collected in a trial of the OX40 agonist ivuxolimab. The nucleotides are TGTGCCAGCAGCTTGTGGGGGGGCCCTCCCGGGGAGCTGTTTTTT. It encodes CASSLWGGPPGELFF.